The 3 T cell receptor beta chains below come from one sample, sequenced in a study of shared clonotypes between healthy human individuals. Only in-frame clones appear in the TCRdb table, and some are missing; sequencing was by immunoSEQ multiplex PCR. This table holds about half a million clones, roughly 80% found once. The source material was PBMCs. These receptors all stem from a middle-aged woman in good health. Some clones in this sample may be carry-over from other donors' samples.

CDR3 region: CASSIGKARNTEAFF. The CDR3 nucleotides read TGTGCCAGTAGTATAGGGAAAGCGAGGAACACTGAAGCTTTCTTT. The chain recombines TRBV19 with TRBJ1-1; D remains unclear. Germline-derived CDR1 and CDR2 are LNHDA and SQIVND (reference sequence). V lost 1 base to trimming and J lost 1 base, with 10 bases between them. This CDR3 region has 15 residues. Using reference TRBV19 and TRBJ1-1 for the parts outside the CDR3, the full variable domain is DGGITQSPKYLFRKEGQNVTLSCEQNLNHDAMYWYRQDPGQGLRLIYYSQIVNDFQKGDIAEGYSVSREKKESFPLTVTSAQKNPTAFYLCASSIGKARNTEAFFGQGTRLTVV.

Comment on this clone: A far larger clone is just one base off, so this is likely a read error. The same CDR3 arises from other DNA sequences in this sample as well. The rearrangement links TRBV29-1 to TRBJ1-1; 10 nucleotides align to TRBD1. Germline V lookup: CDR1 SQVTM, CDR2 ANQGSEA. The CDR3 has 13 amino acids. Written as DNA, the CDR3 is TGCAGCGGGGGACAGGGGAGGGACACTGAAGCTTTTTTT. This codes for CSGGQGRDTEAFF. Full variable domain (outside the CDR3, taken from reference TRBV29-1 and TRBJ1-1): SAVISQKPSRDICQRGTSLTIQCQVDSQVTMMFWYRQQPGQSLTLIATANQGSEATYESGFVIDKFPISRPNLTFSTLTVSNMSPEDSSIYLCSGGQGRDTEAFFGQGTRLTVV.

CDR3 nucleotides: TGTGCCAGCAACAAACAGGGGAGGACCTACGAGCAGTACTTC. Its translation: CASNKQGRTYEQYF. The rearrangement links TRBV9 to TRBJ2-7; tentatively, D is TRBD1 (7 bases). This CDR3 is 14 amino acids long. V was clipped by 6 bases and J by 2 bases, with 15 bases between them. Germline V gene lookup returns CDR1 SGDLS and CDR2 YYNGEE.